This record concerns one T cell receptor (beta chain) sequence. This receptor's antigen is unknown. Base qualities are not at hand, and no much larger clone is one base apart. The source of the sample is a study of CD8 T cells in Susac syndrome (dated by TCRdb to the late 2010s). A note on the overall study: Of the Susac syndrome patients who were sequenced, roughly eight were in clinical remission while six had clinically active disease. Susac syndrome patients were therapy-naive, on corticosteroids (some also receiving IVIg), or on IVIg alone at blood withdrawal. Repertoire sequencing was used to test whether CD8+ T cell activation and differentiation in Susac syndrome was antigen driven. The clonality of the CD8+ T cell repertoire was compared across over 9 healthy donors, around 14 Susac syndrome patients and 15 multiple sclerosis patients. Study-wide conclusions, independent of this receptor: Over 15 and five Susac-specific public clones were found in the total CD8+ and CD8+ TEMRA repertoires, respectively. The TCR sequencing and HLA analysis was acknowledged to have included a relatively small number of individuals. Clonal expansion was observed in Susac syndrome CD8+ repertoires, with the highest expansion in CD8+ TEMRA cells and greater expansion in clinically active than in remitting patients.

RNA was extracted using the RNeasy kit, and about 0.45 to 1 microgram was reverse transcribed with random hexamers. TCR beta CDR3 regions were amplified with the immunoSEQ multiplex PCR assay covering 54 Vbeta and 13 Jbeta segments. PCR amplification bias was corrected using a synthetic template baseline for primer optimization and computational correction. The study's processing was this. Reads were assigned to V, D and J genes according to IMGT and analyzed in immunoSEQ Analyzer, with only productive sequences retained. Clonality was calculated as one minus the Shannon entropy normalized by log2 of the number of productive unique sequences. For each patient and control, public and private clones were evaluated among the 100 most prevalent clones. Clones were defined as Susac-specific if absent from the healthy and MS cohorts, from over a thousand published viral clones and from other ImmuneACCESS disease sequences. TCRdb reprocessing: public reads trimmed at Q25 with fastp, clones called with MiXCR, in-frame beta chains kept. Rows with a matching CDR3 protein are joined into one entry that keeps the most common DNA and genes. V and J calls and clone size were set by TCRdb, not the authors. Within this sample are about 190,000 distinct CDR3 sequences, with around 95% of them counted one time only. The ten largest clones capture less than 0.2% of the sample.

Peripheral blood CD8+ and CD4+ T cells from healthy donors, Susac syndrome patients and multiple sclerosis patients were profiled by high-throughput TCR beta sequencing. Recently defined diagnostic criteria for definite or probable disease were met by the Susac syndrome patients. CD8+ TEMRA cells were enriched by FACS, while bulk CD8+ and CD4+ T cells were purified by magnetic negative isolation. Blood was drawn into EDTA tubes, processed within 24 hours, and PBMCs were isolated by density gradient centrifugation. PBMCs intended for TCR sequencing were frozen in liquid nitrogen and were later thawed in a 37 degrees C water bath. Purity of sorted or isolated CD4+, CD8+ and CD8+ TEMRA cells was at least 90%. The sequence derives from a human donor with Susac syndrome. Input material: CD8+ T cells from PBMCs.

The DNA sequence is as follows: TGCGCCAGCAGCCAAACGCGGGAGAAGTTCACAGATACGCAGTATTTT. Its protein product is CASSQTREKFTDTQYF. In this chain, TRBV4-1 is recombined with TRBJ2-3; TRBD2 fits 7 bases in the junction. Germline trimming amounts to 2 bases on V and 2 bases on J, with 7 as the count of junction bases outside the gene matches. The germline V gene gives CDR1 as MGHRA and CDR2 as YSYEKL. CDR3 length: 16 amino acids, cysteine to phenylalanine. Only CDR3 DNA remains: 48 bases, in frame from the first base.